The present TCR beta chain was sequenced within a study of beta chain features in type 1 diabetes. In the study overall: Across the samples, more than 85 million sorted cells were examined in total.

There are a few counts of this clone. Its target is unknown. General study points: Whether HLA type influences TCRB rearrangement remained unresolved here. Shorter templates might be favored by PCR, and equally so in patients and in controls.

Germline CDR1 reads LGHNA; CDR2 reads YSLEER. V was cut by 3 bases and J by 2 bases, with 17 bases left in between. This CDR3 has 17 residues. Every isolated RNA sample was fully reverse transcribed, so sequencing captured expressed TCRB transcripts. Some clones are missing from TCRdb's copy, which holds only in-frame ones; the method was immunoSEQ multiplex PCR. The repertoire holds around 300,000 clones, with 14% as singletons. The sample consisted of central memory CD4+ T cells from blood. The clonotype originates from a man between 25 and 39 years old in good health. This rearrangement joins TRBV4-3 to TRBJ2-1, with D perhaps matching TRBD2 (6 bases). This CDR3 reads CASSQEVGRWTYNEQFF. CDR3 bases: TGCGCCAGCAGCCAGGAGGTCGGGAGATGGACCTACAATGAGCAGTTCTTC.